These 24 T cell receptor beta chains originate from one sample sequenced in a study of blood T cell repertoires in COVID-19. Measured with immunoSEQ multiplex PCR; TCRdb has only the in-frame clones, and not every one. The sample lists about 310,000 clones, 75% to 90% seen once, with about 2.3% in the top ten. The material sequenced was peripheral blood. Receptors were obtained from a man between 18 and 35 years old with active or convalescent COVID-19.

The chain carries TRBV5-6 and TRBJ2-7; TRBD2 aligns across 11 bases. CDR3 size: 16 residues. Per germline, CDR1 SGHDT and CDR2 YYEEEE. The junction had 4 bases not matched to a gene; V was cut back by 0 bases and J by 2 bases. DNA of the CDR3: TGTGCCAGCAGCTTGGGACTAGCGGGGACAACCTACGAGCAGTACTTC. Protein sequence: CASSLGLAGTTYEQYF.

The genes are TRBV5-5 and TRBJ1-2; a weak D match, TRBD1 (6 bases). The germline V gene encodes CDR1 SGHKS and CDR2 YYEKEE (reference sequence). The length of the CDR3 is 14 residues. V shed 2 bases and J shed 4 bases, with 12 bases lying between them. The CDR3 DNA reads TGTGCCAGCAGCTTTCTCGACAGGCTCTATGGCTACACCTTC. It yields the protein CASSFLDRLYGYTF.

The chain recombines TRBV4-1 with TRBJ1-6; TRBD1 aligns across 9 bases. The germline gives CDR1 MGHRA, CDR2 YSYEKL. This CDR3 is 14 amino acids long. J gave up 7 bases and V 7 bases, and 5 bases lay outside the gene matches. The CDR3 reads CASTPGQGNSPLHF. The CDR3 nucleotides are TGCGCCAGCACCCCGGGACAGGGAAATTCACCCCTCCACTTT.

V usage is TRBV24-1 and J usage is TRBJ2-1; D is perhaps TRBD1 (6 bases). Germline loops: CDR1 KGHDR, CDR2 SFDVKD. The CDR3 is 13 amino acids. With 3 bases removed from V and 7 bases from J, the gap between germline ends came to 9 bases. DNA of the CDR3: TGTGCCACCAGTGATGGGACAATAAATGAGCAGTTCTTC. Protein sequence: CATSDGTINEQFF.

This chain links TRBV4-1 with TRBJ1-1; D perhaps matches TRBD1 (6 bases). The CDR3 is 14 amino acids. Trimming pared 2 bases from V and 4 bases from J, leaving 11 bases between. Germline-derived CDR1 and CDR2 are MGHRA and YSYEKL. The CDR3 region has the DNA TGCGCCAGCAGCCAACAGCGAGGGGGCACTGAAGCTTTCTTT. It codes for CASSQQRGGTEAFF.

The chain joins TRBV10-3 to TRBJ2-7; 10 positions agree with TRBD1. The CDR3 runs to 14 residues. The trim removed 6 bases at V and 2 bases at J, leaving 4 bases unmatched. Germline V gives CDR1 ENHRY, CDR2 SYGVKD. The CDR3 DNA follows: TGTGCCATCAGGGGGGACAGGGGACCCTACGAGCAGTACTTC. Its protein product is CAIRGDRGPYEQYF.

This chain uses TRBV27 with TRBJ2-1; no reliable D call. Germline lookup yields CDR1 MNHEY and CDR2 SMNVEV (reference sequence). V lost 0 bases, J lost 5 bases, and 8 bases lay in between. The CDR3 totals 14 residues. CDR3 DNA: TGTGCCAGCAGTTTATCACGGCTAGACAATGAGCAGTTCTTC. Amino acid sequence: CASSLSRLDNEQFF.

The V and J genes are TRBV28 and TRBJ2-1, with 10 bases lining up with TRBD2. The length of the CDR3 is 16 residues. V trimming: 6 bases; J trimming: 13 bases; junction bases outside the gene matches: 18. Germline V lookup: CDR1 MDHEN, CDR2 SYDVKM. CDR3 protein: CASSTGMNIAGGSQFF. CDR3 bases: TGTGCCAGCAGCACGGGGATGAATATAGCGGGAGGTTCCCAGTTCTTC.

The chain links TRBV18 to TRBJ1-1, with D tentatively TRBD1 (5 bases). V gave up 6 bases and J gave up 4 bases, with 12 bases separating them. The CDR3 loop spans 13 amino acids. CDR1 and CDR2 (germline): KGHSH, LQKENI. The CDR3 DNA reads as TGTGCCAGCTCCCATACAGGACCCACTGAAGCTTTCTTT. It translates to CASSHTGPTEAFF.

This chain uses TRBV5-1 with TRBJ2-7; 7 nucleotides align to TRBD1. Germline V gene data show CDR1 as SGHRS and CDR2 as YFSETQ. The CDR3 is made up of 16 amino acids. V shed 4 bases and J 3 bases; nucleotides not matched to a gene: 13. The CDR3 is CASSVSVRDSNYEQYF. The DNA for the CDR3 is TGCGCCAGCAGCGTATCTGTACGGGACAGTAACTACGAGCAGTACTTC.

The CDR3 sequence is CASSHWRTGDTQYF. The CDR3 nucleotides are TGTGCCAGCAGCCATTGGAGGACTGGAGATACGCAGTATTTT. This sequence joins TRBV3-1 (or the pseudogene TRBV3-2) and TRBJ2-3; a weak D match, TRBD2 (5 bases). Germline CDR1 and CDR2: LGHDT and YNNKEL (reference sequence). Trimming left V 3 bases short and J 5 bases short, with 12 bases between. The CDR3 sequence is 14 residues long.

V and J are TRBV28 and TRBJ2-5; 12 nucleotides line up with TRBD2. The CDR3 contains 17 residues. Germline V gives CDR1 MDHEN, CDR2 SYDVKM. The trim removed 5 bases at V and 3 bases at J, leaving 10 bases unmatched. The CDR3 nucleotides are TGTGCCAGCAGTAACCTTAGACTAGCGGGAGAGAAAGAGACCCAGTACTTC. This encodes CASSNLRLAGEKETQYF.

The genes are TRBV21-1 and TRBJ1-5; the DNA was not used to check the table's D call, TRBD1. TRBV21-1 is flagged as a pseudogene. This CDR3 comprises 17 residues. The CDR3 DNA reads TGTGCCAGCAGCAAAGGGATGGGACAGGGGACCGATCAGCCCCAGCATTTT. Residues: CASSKGMGQGTDQPQHF.

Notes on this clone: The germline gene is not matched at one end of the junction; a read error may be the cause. DNA for the CDR3: TGCGCCAGCAGCAAAGAGGTGGACAGGGTAGATACGCAGTATTTT. This sequence encodes CASSKEVDRVDTQYF. This chain uses TRBV4-1 with TRBJ2-3; 8 bases are shared with TRBD1. Germline CDR1 MGHRA, CDR2 YSYEKL. This CDR3 has 15 residues.

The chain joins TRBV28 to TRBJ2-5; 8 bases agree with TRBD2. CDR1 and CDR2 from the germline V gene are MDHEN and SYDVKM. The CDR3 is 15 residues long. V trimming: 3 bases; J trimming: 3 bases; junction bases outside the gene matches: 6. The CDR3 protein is CASSLGGLAEETQYF. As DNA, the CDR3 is TGTGCCAGCAGTTTGGGAGGACTAGCAGAAGAGACCCAGTACTTC.

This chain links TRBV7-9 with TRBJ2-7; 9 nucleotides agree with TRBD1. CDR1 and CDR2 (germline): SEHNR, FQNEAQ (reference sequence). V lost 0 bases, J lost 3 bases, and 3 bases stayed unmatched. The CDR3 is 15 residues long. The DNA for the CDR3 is TGTGCCAGCAGCTTAGCGGGACAGGGTCTCTACGAGCAGTACTTC. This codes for CASSLAGQGLYEQYF.

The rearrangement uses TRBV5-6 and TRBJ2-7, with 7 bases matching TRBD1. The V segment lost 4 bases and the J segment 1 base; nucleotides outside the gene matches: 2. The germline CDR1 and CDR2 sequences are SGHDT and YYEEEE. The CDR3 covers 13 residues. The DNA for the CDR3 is TGTGCCAGCAGCGTCAGGGGGTCCTACGAGCAGTACTTC. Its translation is CASSVRGSYEQYF.

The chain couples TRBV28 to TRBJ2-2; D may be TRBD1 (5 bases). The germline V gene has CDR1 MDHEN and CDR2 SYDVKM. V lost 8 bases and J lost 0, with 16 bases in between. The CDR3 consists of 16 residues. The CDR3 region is CASLTWGLANTGELFF. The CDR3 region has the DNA TGTGCCAGCCTTACCTGGGGCTTGGCGAACACCGGGGAGCTGTTTTTT.

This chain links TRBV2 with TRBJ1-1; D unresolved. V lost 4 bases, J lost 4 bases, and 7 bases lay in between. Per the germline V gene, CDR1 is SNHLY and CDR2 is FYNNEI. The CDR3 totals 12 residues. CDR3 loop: CASSVTGTEAFF. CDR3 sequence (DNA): TGTGCCAGCAGTGTTACTGGCACTGAAGCTTTCTTT. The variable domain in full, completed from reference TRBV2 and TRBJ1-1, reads EPEVTQTPSHQVTQMGQEVILRCVPISNHLYFYWYRQILGQKVEFLVSFYNNEISEKSEIFDDQFSVERPDGSNFTLKIRSTKLEDSAMYFCASSVTGTEAFFGQGTRLTVV.

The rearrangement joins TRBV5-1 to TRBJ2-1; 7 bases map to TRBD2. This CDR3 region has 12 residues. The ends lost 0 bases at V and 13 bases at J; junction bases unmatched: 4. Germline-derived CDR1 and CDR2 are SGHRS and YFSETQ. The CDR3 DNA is TGCGCCAGCAGCTTGGATTCTAGCGGACAGTTCTTC. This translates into CASSLDSSGQFF.

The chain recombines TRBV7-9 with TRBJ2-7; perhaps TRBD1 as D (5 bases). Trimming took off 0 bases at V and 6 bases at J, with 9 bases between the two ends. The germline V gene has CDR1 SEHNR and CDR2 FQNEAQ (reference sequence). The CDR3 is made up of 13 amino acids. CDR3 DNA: TGTGCCAGCAGCTTAGCTTTTCAGGGCGAGCAGTACTTC. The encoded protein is CASSLAFQGEQYF. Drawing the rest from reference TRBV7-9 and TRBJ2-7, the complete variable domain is DTGVSQNPRHKITKRGQNVTFRCDPISEHNRLYWYRQTLGQGPEFLTYFQNEAQLEKSRLLSDRFSAERPKGSFSTLEIQRTEQGDSAMYLCASSLAFQGEQYFGPGTRLTVT.

The DNA of the CDR3 is TGTGCCAGCAGCTTAGATGGACAGGGCTATAATTCACCCCTCCACTTT. Amino acid sequence: CASSLDGQGYNSPLHF. This chain uses TRBV7-2 with TRBJ1-6, with 8 bases lining up with TRBD1. From germline, CDR1 is SGHTA and CDR2 FQGNSA. V shed 1 base and J 3 bases; nucleotides not matched to a gene: 2. The CDR3 consists of 16 residues.

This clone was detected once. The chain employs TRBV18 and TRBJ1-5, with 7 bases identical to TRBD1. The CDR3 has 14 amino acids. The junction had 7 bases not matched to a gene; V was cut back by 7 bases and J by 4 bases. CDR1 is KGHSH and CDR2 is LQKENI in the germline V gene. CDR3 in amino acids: CASWQGGPNQPQHF. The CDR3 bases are TGTGCCAGCTGGCAGGGGGGTCCGAATCAGCCCCAGCATTTT. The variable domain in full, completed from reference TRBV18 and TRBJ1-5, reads NAGVMQNPRHLVRRRGQEARLRCSPMKGHSHVYWYRQLPEEGLKFMVYLQKENIIDESGMPKERFSAEFPKEGPSILRIQQVVRGDSAAYFCASWQGGPNQPQHFGDGTRLSIL.

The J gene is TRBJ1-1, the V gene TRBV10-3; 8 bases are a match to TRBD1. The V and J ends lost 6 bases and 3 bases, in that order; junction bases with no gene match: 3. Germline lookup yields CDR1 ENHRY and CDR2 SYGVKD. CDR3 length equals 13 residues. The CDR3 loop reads CAIRDREDTEAFF. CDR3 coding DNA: TGTGCCATCAGGGACAGGGAGGACACTGAAGCTTTCTTT.